The 4 T cell receptor beta chains below all came from one sample that was sequenced in a study of tumor-infiltrating lymphocytes in oesophageal squamous cell carcinoma. MiXCR was run by TCRdb on the PCR reads, yielding one entry per CDR3 protein. The sample includes some 15,000 distinct CDR3 sequences, 46% of them seen just once. Sequences were obtained from blood. These receptors originate from a male donor with esophageal squamous cell carcinoma.

The genes are TRBV7-2 and TRBJ2-3, with TRBD2 identical over 9 bases. The DNA end is more similar to TRBJ2-1, so the J call may be wrong. CDR1 is SGHTA and CDR2 is FQGNSA in the germline V gene. This CDR3 spans 14 amino acids. CDR3 in DNA: TGTGCCAGCAGCCCCGGACTAGCGCGGAATGAGCAGTTCTTC. It specifies CASSPGLARNEQFF.

This clonotype has just one count. The V and J genes are TRBV10-3 and TRBJ2-3; D is uncertain. This CDR3 has 14 amino acids. Trimming took off 5 bases at V and 2 bases at J, with 11 bases between the two ends. Germline loops: CDR1 ENHRY, CDR2 SYGVKD. CDR3 nucleotide sequence: TGTGCCATCAGTCCGGAGAATCCCACAGATACGCAGTATTTT. Its protein product is CAISPENPTDTQYF.

This clonotype has a handful of counts. The V call is TRBV7-6, the J call TRBJ2-1, with 12 bases aligning to TRBD2. V gave up 2 bases and J gave up 7 bases; unmatched junction bases: 3. There are 15 residues in the CDR3. In germline, CDR1 is SGHVS, CDR2 FNYEAQ. Here the CDR3 reads CASSLLAGGPNEQFF. In DNA, the CDR3 is TGTGCCAGCAGCTTACTAGCGGGAGGGCCTAATGAGCAGTTCTTC.

The chain is built from TRBV7-6 and TRBJ2-1, with 8 bases identical to TRBD2. The length of the CDR3 is 16 residues. Germline V CDR1 and CDR2: SGHVS, FNYEAQ. V gave up 1 base and J gave up 9 bases; unmatched junction bases: 11. The CDR3 DNA reads as TGTGCCAGCAGCTTAGATGGGGGACTAGTAGGAGGTGAGCAGTTCTTC. It codes for CASSLDGGLVGGEQFF.